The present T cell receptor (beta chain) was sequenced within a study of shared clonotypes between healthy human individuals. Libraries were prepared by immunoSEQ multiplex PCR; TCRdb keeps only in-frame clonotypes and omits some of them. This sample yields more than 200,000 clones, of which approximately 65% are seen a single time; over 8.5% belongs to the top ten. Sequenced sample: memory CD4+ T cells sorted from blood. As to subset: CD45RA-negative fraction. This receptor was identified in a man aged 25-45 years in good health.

CDR3 coding DNA: TGTGCCAGCAGCTTGGCGGGGGGGACCGAAACCTACGAGCAGTACTTC. Translated: CASSLAGGTETYEQYF. The genes are TRBV5-6 and TRBJ2-7; 8 bases match TRBD2. Germline V lookup: CDR1 SGHDT, CDR2 YYEEEE. Germline trimming cut 0 bases from V and 2 bases from J; bases unmatched to any gene: 7. This CDR3 is built from 16 residues.